Listed below are T cell receptor beta chains from one sample, sequenced in a study of cytomegalovirus exposure and HLA in healthy donors. Produced via immunoSEQ multiplex PCR; TCRdb's table is partial and in-frame only. The specimen's table records 140,000 to 150,000 clones. Sequencing input: PBMCs. The receptors derive from a male donor in good health and CMV-seronegative. The CDR3 runs from the conserved cysteine through the conserved F or W. The order of the fields is J gene, V gene, CDR3 protein.

>TRBJ1-2|TRBV6-5
CASSYSRVYGYTF
>TRBJ1-6|TRBV28
CASSLTGEALHF
>TRBJ2-2|TRBV9
CASSEGYRGGGGELFF
>TRBJ1-1|TRBV6-6
CASSYDTGMTEAFF
>TRBJ1-2|TRBV7-9
CASSSGGVYGYTF
>TRBJ1-2|TRBV6-5
CASSYSREGYGYTF
>TRBJ1-1|TRBV5-1
CASSLADRQDTEAFF
>TRBJ1-2|TRBV25-1
CASSPQGAWDGYTF
>TRBJ2-5|TRBV7-9
CASSPNPGGKETQYF
>TRBJ1-2|TRBV29-1
CSTLGGGTAGYTF
>TRBJ2-3|TRBV7-2
CASSLVQGTDTQYF
>TRBJ2-7|TRBV6-1
CASGDRDRTYEQYF
>TRBJ2-2|TRBV29-1
CSVERGDSYTGELFF
>TRBJ2-5|TRBV7-3
CASSLGGGRVETQYF
>TRBJ2-7|TRBV4-3
CASSQGDREAYEQYF
>TRBJ2-6|TRBV30
CAWSEGKQGTISGANVLTF
>TRBJ2-2|TRBV6-5
CASSSQGANTGELFF
>TRBJ2-1|TRBV5-5
CASSNLNGQGENEQFF
>TRBJ1-2|TRBV28
CASSPLDRGTNYGYTF
>TRBJ1-4|TRBV19
CASSIGGSGSGNEKLFF
>TRBJ1-2|TRBV5-4
CASSLSSSYGYTF
>TRBJ2-4|TRBV30
CAWSKGLEGGGNIQYF
>TRBJ2-7|TRBV30
CAWSLGPGQVTLAGGPSTREQYF